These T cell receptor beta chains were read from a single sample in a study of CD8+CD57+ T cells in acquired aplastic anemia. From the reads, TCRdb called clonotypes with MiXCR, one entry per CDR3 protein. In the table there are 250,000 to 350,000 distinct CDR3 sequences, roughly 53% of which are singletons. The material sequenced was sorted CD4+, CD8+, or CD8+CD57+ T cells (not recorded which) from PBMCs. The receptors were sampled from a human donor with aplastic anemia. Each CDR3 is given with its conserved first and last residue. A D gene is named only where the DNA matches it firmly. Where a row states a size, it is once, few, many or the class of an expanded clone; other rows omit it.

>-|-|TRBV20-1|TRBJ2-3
CSARDLNRDFTDTQYF
TGCAGTGCTAGAGATCTTAATCGGGACTTCACAGATACGCAGTATTTT
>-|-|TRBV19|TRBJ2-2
CASRLLRNSGAGELFF
TGTGCCAGTAGACTCCTTAGGAACTCTGGGGCCGGGGAGCTGTTTTTT
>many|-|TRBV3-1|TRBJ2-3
CASSQGGSSTDTQYF
TGTGCCAGCAGCCAAGGGGGGTCTAGCACAGATACGCAGTATTTT
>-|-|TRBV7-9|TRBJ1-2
CASSLAETANYGYTF
TGTGCCAGCAGCTTAGCCGAGACAGCTAACTATGGCTACACCTTC
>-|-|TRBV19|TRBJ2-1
CASSPLGGSSYSEQFF
TGTGCCAGTAGCCCGCTAGGAGGGAGCTCCTACAGTGAGCAGTTCTTC
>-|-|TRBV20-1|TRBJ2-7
CSAREDTYEQYF
TGCAGTGCTAGAGAGGATACCTACGAGCAGTACTTC
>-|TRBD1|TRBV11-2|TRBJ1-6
CASSLWGRDRNSPLHF
TGTGCCAGCAGCTTATGGGGCCGGGACAGGAATTCACCCCTCCACTTT
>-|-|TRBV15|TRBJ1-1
CATSRDGQHNAEAFF
TGTGCCACCAGCAGAGATGGACAACATAACGCTGAAGCTTTCTTT
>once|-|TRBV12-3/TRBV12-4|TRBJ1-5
CASSLSIGEGNQPQHF
TGTGCCAGCAGTTTAAGTATCGGTGAGGGCAATCAGCCCCAGCATTTT
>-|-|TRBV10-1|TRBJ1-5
CARSDGALTDTQHF
TGCGCCAGAAGTGATGGAGCCCTAACAGATACGCAGCATTTT
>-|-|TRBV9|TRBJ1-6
CASSEYSFSPLHF
TGTGCCAGCAGCGAGTACAGCTTTTCACCCCTCCACTTT
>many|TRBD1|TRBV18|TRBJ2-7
CASSATGGYEQYF
TGTGCCAGCTCCGCGACAGGGGGCTACGAGCAGTACTTC
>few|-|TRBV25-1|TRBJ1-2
CASSEPDSNYGYTF
TGTGCCAGCAGTGAACCTGACAGTAACTATGGCTACACCTTC
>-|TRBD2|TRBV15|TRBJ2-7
CATSSDLGRGLYEQYF
TGTGCCACCAGCAGTGACTTAGGGCGGGGGTTATACGAGCAGTACTTC
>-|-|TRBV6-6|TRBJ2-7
CASSDRASSYEQYF
TGTGCCAGCAGTGACCGCGCCAGCTCCTACGAGCAGTACTTC
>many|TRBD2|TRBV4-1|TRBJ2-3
CASSQQLAGGTDTQYF
TGCGCCAGCAGCCAACAACTAGCGGGAGGCACAGATACGCAGTATTTT
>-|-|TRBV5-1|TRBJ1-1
CASGLTDSGTEAFF
TGCGCCAGCGGCTTGACGGACAGCGGCACTGAAGCTTTCTTT
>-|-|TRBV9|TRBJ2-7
CASSVEGRDFSYEQYF
TGTGCCAGCAGCGTAGAGGGGCGGGATTTCTCCTACGAGCAGTACTTC
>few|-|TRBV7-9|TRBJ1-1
CASSLAIPSAEAFF
TGTGCCAGCAGCTTAGCGATCCCGTCGGCCGAAGCTTTCTTT
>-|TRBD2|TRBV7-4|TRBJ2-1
CASSNQLAGVQFF
TGTGCCAGCAGCAACCAACTAGCGGGGGTGCAGTTCTTC
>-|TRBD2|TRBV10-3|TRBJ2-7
CAISLGEGATYEQYF
TGTGCCATCAGCCTCGGGGAGGGTGCGACCTACGAGCAGTACTTC
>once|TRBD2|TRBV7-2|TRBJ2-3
CASSAWTSGTDTQYF
TGTGCCAGCAGCGCTTGGACTAGCGGCACAGATACGCAGTATTTT
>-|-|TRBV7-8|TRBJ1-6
CASGPQAGSPLHF
TGTGCCAGCGGCCCTCAGGCGGGTTCACCCCTCCACTTT